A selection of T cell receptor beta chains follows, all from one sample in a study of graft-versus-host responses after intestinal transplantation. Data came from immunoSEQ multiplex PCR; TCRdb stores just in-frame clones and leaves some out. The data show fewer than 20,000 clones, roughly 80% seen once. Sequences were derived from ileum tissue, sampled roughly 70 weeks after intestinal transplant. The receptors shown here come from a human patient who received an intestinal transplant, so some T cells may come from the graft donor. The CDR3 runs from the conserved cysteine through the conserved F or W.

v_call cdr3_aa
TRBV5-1 CASSLDGDSNQPQHF
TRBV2 CASSAGPGLYEQYF
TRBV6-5 CASSYSGSYEQYF
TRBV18 CASSLTLAGGQETQYF
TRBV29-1 CSVAHSRARSYLQETQYF
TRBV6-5 CASSYSVLDSPLHF
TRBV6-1 CASRLRDRGLETQYF
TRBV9 CASSGSRDTEAFF
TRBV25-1 CASSAHGQGSLEQYF
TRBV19 CASSVRDRVLQPQHF
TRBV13 CASSLEDPAF
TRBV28 CASSAGGRTQYF
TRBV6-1 CASSEAGSGGETQYF
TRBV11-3 CAAAAMGGPGNEQFF
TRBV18 CASSRQGYNQPQHF
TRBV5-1 CASSLGGQSSYNSPLHF
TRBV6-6 CASSYSAGGNIQYF
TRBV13 CASSFGGSPHEQYF
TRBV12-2 CASRLNPGPFNTEAFF
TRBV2 CASRNLYEQYF
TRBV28 CASSLQLYEQYF
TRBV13 CASSLGLQEINEKLFF
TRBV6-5 CASSYTRHAMNTEAFF
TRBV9 CASSRTGWNTEAFF
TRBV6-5 CASSYYIGSREKLFF
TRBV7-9 CASSTGILNTEAFF
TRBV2 CASTQGAFENTIYF
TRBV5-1 CASSPGHLNYEQYF
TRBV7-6 CASSLGGAFTGELFF
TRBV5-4 CASRRLAGGLSTDTQYF
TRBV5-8 CASSFQGARNTEAFF
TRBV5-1 CASSLGPGSGNYEQYF
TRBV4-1 CASSHSGENAGNEASF
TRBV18 CASSSALAGADTQYF
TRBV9 CASSVGSGVDAGNTIYF